This T cell receptor (beta chain) derives from a study of blood T cell repertoires in COVID-19. TCRdb's table, derived via immunoSEQ multiplex PCR, lists solely in-frame clones and lacks some. The sample carries under 300,000 clones, 88% recorded once. J lost 2 bases, V lost 6 bases, and 2 bases had no gene match. The CDR3 is made up of 13 amino acids. Germline V gene data show CDR1 as MNHEY and CDR2 as SVGAGI. Sequences were obtained from peripheral blood. The sequence was collected from a woman in her thirties or forties who had recovered from COVID-19. This chain uses TRBV6-5 with TRBJ2-3; 7 bases are shared with TRBD2. The CDR3 region is CASRRGNTDTQYF. The CDR3 DNA reads TGTGCCAGCAGGCGGGGGAACACAGATACGCAGTATTTT.